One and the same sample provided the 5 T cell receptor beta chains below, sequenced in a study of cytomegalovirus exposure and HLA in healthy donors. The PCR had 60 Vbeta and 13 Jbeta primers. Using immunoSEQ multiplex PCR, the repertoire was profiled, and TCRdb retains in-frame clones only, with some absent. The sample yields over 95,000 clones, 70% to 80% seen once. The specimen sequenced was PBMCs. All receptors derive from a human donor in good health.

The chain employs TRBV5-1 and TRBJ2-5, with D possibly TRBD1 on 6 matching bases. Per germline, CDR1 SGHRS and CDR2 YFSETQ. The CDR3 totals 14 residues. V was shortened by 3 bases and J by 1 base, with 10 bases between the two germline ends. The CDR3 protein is CASSSTGRQETQYF. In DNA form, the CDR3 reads TGCGCCAGCAGCTCGACAGGTCGCCAAGAGACCCAGTACTTC.

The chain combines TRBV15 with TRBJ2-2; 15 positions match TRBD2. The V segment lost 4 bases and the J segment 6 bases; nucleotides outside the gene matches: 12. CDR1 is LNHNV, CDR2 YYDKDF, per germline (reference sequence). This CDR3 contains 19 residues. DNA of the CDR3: TGTGCCACCAGCATGTACGGACTAGCGGGAGGGCCGTTCCCCGGGGAGCTGTTTTTT. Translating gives CATSMYGLAGGPFPGELFF.

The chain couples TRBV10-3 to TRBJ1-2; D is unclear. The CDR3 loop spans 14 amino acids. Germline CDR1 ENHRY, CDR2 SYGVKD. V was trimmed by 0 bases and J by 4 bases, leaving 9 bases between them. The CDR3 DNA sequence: TGTGCCATCAGTGAGTCGGGCACCCCCTATGGCTACACCTTC. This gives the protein CAISESGTPYGYTF.

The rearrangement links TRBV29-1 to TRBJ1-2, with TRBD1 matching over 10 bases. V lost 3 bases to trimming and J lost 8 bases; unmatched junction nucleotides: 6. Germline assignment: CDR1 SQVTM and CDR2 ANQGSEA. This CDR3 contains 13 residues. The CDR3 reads CSVEPGDRGGYTF. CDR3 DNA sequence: TGCAGCGTTGAGCCCGGGGACAGGGGAGGCTACACCTTC.

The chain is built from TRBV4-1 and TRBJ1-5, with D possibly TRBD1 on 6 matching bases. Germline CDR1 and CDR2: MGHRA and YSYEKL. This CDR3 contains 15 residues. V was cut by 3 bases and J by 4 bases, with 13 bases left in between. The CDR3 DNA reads TGCGCCAGCAGCCAGGACCTGGACAGTAATCAGCCCCAGCATTTT. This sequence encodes CASSQDLDSNQPQHF.